This TCR beta chain comes out of a study of response to subunit inactivated influenza vaccine. This clonotype has only a few counts. Its antigen is undetermined. The CDR3 totals 15 residues. With V trimmed by 4 bases and J by 6 bases, 7 bases remained unmatched. The germline V gene has CDR1 SEHNR and CDR2 FQNEAQ (reference sequence). Study findings and constraints: A suggestion made by the authors is that each seasonal influenza vaccination recruits few new T cells.

TCRdb processed the RT-PCR reads anew with MiXCR; each CDR3 protein has one entry. The repertoire holds more than 400,000 distinct CDR3 sequences, with about a tenth as singletons. The V call is TRBV7-9, the J call TRBJ2-7; 12 nucleotides line up with TRBD1. The sequence was collected from a man aged 50-60 years who received an inactivated influenza vaccine. Source: PBMCs from blood, taken roughly 47 days after vaccination. The CDR3 sequence: CASSSLGQGASEQYF. CDR3 coding DNA: TGTGCCAGCAGCTCCCTGGGACAGGGGGCCTCCGAGCAGTACTTC.